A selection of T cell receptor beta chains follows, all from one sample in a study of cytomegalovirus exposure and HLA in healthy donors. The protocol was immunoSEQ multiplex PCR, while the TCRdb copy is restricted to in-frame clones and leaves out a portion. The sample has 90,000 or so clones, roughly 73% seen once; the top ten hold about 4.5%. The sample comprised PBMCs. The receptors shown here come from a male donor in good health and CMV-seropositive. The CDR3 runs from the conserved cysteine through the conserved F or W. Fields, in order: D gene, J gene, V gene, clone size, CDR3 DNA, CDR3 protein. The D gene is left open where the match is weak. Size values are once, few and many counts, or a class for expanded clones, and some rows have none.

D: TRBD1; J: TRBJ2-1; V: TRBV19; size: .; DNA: TGTGCCAGTAGTATGGGGACAGCCTACAATGAGCAGTTCTTC; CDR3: CASSMGTAYNEQFF
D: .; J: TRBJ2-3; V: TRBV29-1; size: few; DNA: TGCAGCTCCCCGGGCCGGGGTACAGATACGCAGTATTTT; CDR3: CSSPGRGTDTQYF
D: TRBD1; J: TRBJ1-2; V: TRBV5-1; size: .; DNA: TGCGCCAGCAGCCCGTCAGGGCAGGGGGCTGCCGGCTACACCTTC; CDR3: CASSPSGQGAAGYTF
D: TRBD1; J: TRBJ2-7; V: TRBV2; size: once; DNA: TGTGCCAGCAGCCGGGACAGGGTGCGCGAGCAGTACTTC; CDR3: CASSRDRVREQYF
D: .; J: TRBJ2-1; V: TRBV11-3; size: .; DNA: TGTGCCAGCAGCTTAGAGGGGGGACTCCCACATGAGCAGTTCTTC; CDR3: CASSLEGGLPHEQFF
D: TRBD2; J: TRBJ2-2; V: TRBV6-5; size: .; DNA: TGTGCCGCGCTTGCGGGGGGCATGAACGGGGAGCTGTTTTTT; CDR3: CAALAGGMNGELFF
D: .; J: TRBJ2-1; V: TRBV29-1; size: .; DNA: TGCAGCGTTGGTGGTCGCGGGAAGGATGAGCAGTTCTTC; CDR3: CSVGGRGKDEQFF
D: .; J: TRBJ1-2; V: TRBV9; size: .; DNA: TGTGCCAGCAGCGTAGGGGAAAGGGTTTACAGGCCCATTGAGAACTATGGCTACACCTTC; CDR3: CASSVGERVYRPIENYGYTF
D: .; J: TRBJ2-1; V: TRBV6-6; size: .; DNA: TGTGCCAGCAGTGTGGGTAATGAGCGGTTCTTC; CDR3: CASSVGNERFF
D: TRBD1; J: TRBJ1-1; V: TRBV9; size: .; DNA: TGTGCCAGCAGCGTAGGGCAGACAGGGCTTTACACTGAAGCTTTCTTT; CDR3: CASSVGQTGLYTEAFF